This TCR beta chain was documented in a study of shared clonotypes between healthy human individuals. The CDR3 consists of 14 residues. V dropped 0 bases and J dropped 8; count of bases not matched to a gene: 7. CDR1 and CDR2 (germline): SQVTM, ANQGSEA. Positive CCR7 selection of CD45RO-negative cells yielded the naive CD8 cells, and terminally differentiated effector memory CD45RA+ cells were excluded. TCRdb's copy holds only in-frame clones and misses some; the assay was immunoSEQ multiplex PCR. The repertoire consists of about 820,000 clones, with about 91% occurring once and the leading ten covering 20% to 30%.

This receptor was identified in a young man in good health. V gene TRBV29-1 combines with J gene TRBJ2-1, with 7 nucleotides matching TRBD1. Sequencing was done on a sample of naive CD8+ T cells sorted from blood. The CDR3 DNA reads TGCAGCGTTGAAGATGACGGACAGGTCTATGAGCAGTTCTTC. This encodes CSVEDDGQVYEQFF.